The 13 T cell receptor beta chains in this list originate from one sample, sequenced in a study of tumor and adjacent non-tumor tissue in lung cancer. TCRbeta libraries were built with three rounds of nested PCR, modified from ARM-PCR. Using its own MiXCR run on the multiplex PCR reads, TCRdb lists one record per CDR3 protein. The profile shows tens of thousands of distinct CDR3 sequences, approximately 71% of them singletons. No cell sorting was done before RNA was extracted from the tissue. This non-tumor lung sample came from over 3 cm beyond the tumor edge. The sequenced material came from distant non-tumor lung tissue. The receptor source for this set is a woman between 50 and 59 years old with non-small cell lung cancer.

A word on this clonotype: The junction departs from the called germline gene at one end, perhaps through a read error. V usage is TRBV11-2 and J usage is TRBJ2-1; D is perhaps TRBD1 or TRBD2 (5 bases each). In germline, CDR1 is SGHAT, CDR2 FQNNGV. CDR3 length: 18 amino acids. The CDR3 region is CASSFSTSGRGTYNKQFF. CDR3 nucleotide sequence: TGTGCCAGCAGCTTTTCGACAAGTGGGAGAGGGACCTACAATAAGCAGTTCTTC.

At least ten counts were recorded for this clonotype. The chain employs TRBV7-8 and TRBJ2-1, with D unresolved. Germline V lookup: CDR1 SGHVS, CDR2 FQNEAQ. CDR3 size: 16 residues. V was cut by 2 bases and J by 6 bases, with 17 bases left in between. The chain's CDR3 is CASSLRDSPFGNEQFF. The CDR3 nucleotides read TGTGCCAGCAGCTTAAGAGATTCCCCCTTTGGCAATGAGCAGTTCTTC.

Comments on this clonotype: Being one base from a much bigger clone, this may be a read error. The gene calls are TRBV28 and TRBJ1-6; the D is unclear. The CDR3 covers 17 residues. Germline-derived CDR1 and CDR2 are MDHEN and SYDVKM. Between the trimmed V and J ends, which lost 2 bases and 0 bases, there was a span of 11 bases. This CDR3 is CASSLGESSSYNSPLHF. The CDR3 coding sequence is TGTGCCAGCAGTTTAGGGGAGTCGAGCTCCTATAATTCACCCCTCCACTTT.

In the case of this clonotype: A read error may be the cause here, since a much bigger clone is one base away. V usage is TRBV12-3 or TRBV12-4 and J usage is TRBJ1-1, with 7 bases lining up with TRBD1. The length of the CDR3 is 15 residues. The CDR3 loop reads CASSPARGLNTKAFF. The CDR3 DNA reads TGTGCCAGCAGCCCGGCGAGGGGGCTGAACACTAAAGCTTTCTTT.

In the case of this clonotype: A single base separates this from a much larger clone, so it may be a read error. The J gene is TRBJ2-7, the V gene TRBV28, with D tentatively TRBD1 (6 bases). The CDR3 is made up of 14 amino acids. CDR1 MDHEN and CDR2 SYDVKM come from the germline V gene. CDR3: CVSSQAGVGFEQYF. The CDR3 DNA reads TGTGTCAGCAGCCAAGCAGGGGTCGGCTTCGAGCAGTACTTC.

The rearrangement links TRBV29-1 to TRBJ2-1; 9 bases agree with TRBD2. The CDR3 covers 15 residues. The V and J ends lost 1 base and 16 bases, in that order; junction bases with no gene match: 17. Per the germline V gene, CDR1 is SQVTM and CDR2 is ANQGSEA. CDR3 nucleotide sequence: TGCAGCGTTGAAGTTGGCGGGAGGGCCAACAATGAACAATTCTTC. It yields the protein CSVEVGGRANNEQFF.

This rearrangement joins TRBV6-2 or TRBV6-3 to TRBJ2-7; weak D call: TRBD2 (6 bases). Trimming removed 0 bases at V and 6 bases at J, with 21 bases between. The CDR3 consists of 17 residues. Germline V gene lookup returns CDR1 MNHEY and CDR2 SVGEGT. CDR3 in amino acids: CASSYSGTWTGVAEQYF. CDR3 coding DNA: TGTGCCAGCAGTTACTCGGGGACTTGGACGGGTGTGGCCGAGCAGTACTTC.

In the case of this clonotype: A single base separates this from a much larger clone, so it may be a read error. The chain is built from TRBV12-3 or TRBV12-4 and TRBJ1-5; D unclear. The CDR3 is 15 residues long. As DNA, the CDR3 is TGTGCCAGCAGTTTAGGGGGTATAGGCAATCAGTCCCAGCATTTT. Residues: CASSLGGIGNQSQHF.

On this clonotype: This CDR3 is missing its conserved last phenylalanine or tryptophan, likely due to a read error. The rearrangement joins TRBV6-1 to TRBJ2-7, with 11 bases identical to TRBD2. There are 15 residues in the CDR3. Germline loops: CDR1 MNHNS, CDR2 SASEGT. CDR3 in DNA: TGTGTCAGCAGAGGTAGTAGCGGGAGGGCCGCCGAGCAGTACTTG. Its protein is CVSRGSSGRAAEQYL.

A remark on this clonotype: A clone one base away is much larger, so this may be a read error. The conserved phenylalanine or tryptophan normally closing the CDR3 is absent here, so this likely arose from a read error. This chain uses TRBV10-3 with TRBJ2-7; D might be TRBD1 (6 bases). Trimming cost V 1 base and J 2 bases, with 12 bases left between them. There are 15 residues in the CDR3. Germline CDR1 ENHRY, CDR2 SYGVKD. The CDR3 bases are TGTGCCATCAGTGAGTTTGGGGGCCTTACCTACGAGCAGTACCTC. Translating it yields CAISEFGGLTYEQYL.

This clonotype was counted many times. Germline and junction disagree at one end, which may indicate a read error. This chain joins TRBV5-6 and TRBJ2-7; D is possibly TRBD1 or TRBD2 (5 bases each). The CDR3 loop spans 12 amino acids. Germline lookup yields CDR1 SGHDT and CDR2 YYEEEE. The CDR3 region is CATSYWGTEQYF. CDR3 nucleotide sequence: TGTGCCACCAGCTATTGGGGGACCGAGCAGTACTTC. The whole variable domain, filled in from reference TRBV5-6 and TRBJ2-7, reads DAGVTQSPTHLIKTRGQQVTLRCSPKSGHDTVSWYQQALGQGPQFIFQYYEEEERQRGNFPDRFSGHQFPNYSSELNVNALLLGDSALYLCATSYWGTEQYFGPGTRLTVT.

A word on this clonotype: Since no conserved phenylalanine or tryptophan closes the CDR3, a read error is the likely cause. The DNA is omitted, as the CDR3 cannot be located on it reliably, and the CDR3 follows TCRdb's listing. The chain joins TRBV11-2 to TRBJ1-4; TRBD1, as called in the table, went unchecked against the DNA. A total of 13 residues make up the CDR3, ends included. The V gene's germline CDR1 is SGHAT and CDR2 FQNNGV. CDR3 sequence reads: CGSSLDLWGSLSL.

Of note for this clonotype: Possible read error: a much larger clone is one base away. The chain carries TRBV20-1 and TRBJ2-2, with D unclear. This CDR3 contains 14 residues. Germline V CDR1 and CDR2: DFQATT, SNEGSKA (reference sequence). The CDR3 loop is CIAPRITDTGELFF. The CDR3 DNA reads as TGCATTGCTCCCAGGATAACTGACACCGGGGAGCTGTTTTTT.